These 29 T cell receptor beta chains were all obtained from the same sample, sequenced in a study of blood T cell repertoires in COVID-19. TCRdb keeps only in-frame clones here, not all; method: immunoSEQ multiplex PCR. This sample has about 46,000 clones, with over 80% found just once. The sequenced sample consisted of peripheral blood. Source of these receptors: a human donor with active COVID-19. The donor label of this sample is uncertain.

CDR3 DNA sequence: TGCGCCAGCAGTGGACAGGACTACGAGCAGTACTTC. The encoded protein is CASSGQDYEQYF. The rearrangement uses TRBV10-2 and TRBJ2-7, with TRBD1 as a possible D gene (6 bases). The CDR3 runs to 12 residues. Germline V gene lookup returns CDR1 WSHSY and CDR2 SAAADI. V gave up 4 bases and J gave up 3 bases, with 7 bases separating them.

The chain combines TRBV29-1 with TRBJ2-7, with D uncertain. The CDR3 has 11 amino acids. Germline V gene data show CDR1 as SQVTM and CDR2 as ANQGSEA. V dropped 6 bases and J dropped 3 bases, with 9 bases sitting between them. CDR3 protein: CSVLDIYEQYF. DNA of the CDR3: TGCAGCGTCCTTGACATCTACGAGCAGTACTTC.

The CDR3 reads CSARQGAGEQYF. In DNA form, the CDR3 reads TGCAGCGCCCGACAGGGGGCCGGAGAGCAGTACTTC. The rearrangement joins TRBV29-1 to TRBJ2-7; 10 positions agree with TRBD1. CDR1 and CDR2 from the germline V gene are SQVTM and ANQGSEA. The V and J ends lost 7 bases and 7 bases, in that order; junction bases with no gene match: 7. This CDR3 is 12 amino acids long.

The V and J genes are TRBV11-2 and TRBJ1-2, with 9 bases aligning to TRBD1. Germline lookup yields CDR1 SGHAT and CDR2 FQNNGV. V lost 4 bases, J lost 6 bases, and 9 bases stayed unmatched. The CDR3 runs 15 residues. The CDR3 spells CASSSNRGHYDGYTF. The CDR3 DNA reads TGTGCCAGCAGCTCCAACAGGGGGCATTACGATGGCTACACCTTC.

The chain recombines TRBV9 with TRBJ2-7, with D hard to call. The CDR3 spans 11 residues. Germline assignment: CDR1 SGDLS and CDR2 YYNGEE. The ends were cut back, 0 bases at V and 6 bases at J, with 4 bases in the middle. The CDR3 sequence: CASSVAVEQYF. The CDR3 nucleotides are TGTGCCAGCAGCGTAGCGGTCGAGCAGTACTTC.

This chain connects TRBV6-5 to TRBJ2-7; 9 bases map to TRBD2. The CDR3 covers 12 residues. The V and J ends lost 6 bases and 9 bases, in that order; junction bases with no gene match: 6. Germline loops: CDR1 MNHEY, CDR2 SVGAGI. The CDR3 reads CASRAGGWWQYF. Written as DNA, the CDR3 is TGTGCCAGCAGAGCGGGGGGATGGTGGCAGTACTTC.

This rearrangement joins TRBV2 to TRBJ2-1, with 12 positions matching TRBD2. The CDR3 has 17 amino acids. The trim removed 4 bases at V and 5 bases at J, leaving 9 bases unmatched. From germline, CDR1 is SNHLY and CDR2 FYNNEI. CDR3 residues: CASSALAGGPMDNEQFF. The CDR3 DNA sequence: TGTGCCAGCAGTGCTCTAGCGGGAGGGCCCATGGACAATGAGCAGTTCTTC.

A few counts support this clone. The rearrangement uses TRBV7-2 and TRBJ2-7; 10 nucleotides line up with TRBD1. In germline, CDR1 is SGHTA, CDR2 FQGNSA. This CDR3 spans 13 amino acids. Trimming cost V 7 bases and J 1 base; bases outside gene matches: 1. CDR3 DNA sequence: TGTGCCAGCAAGGACAGGGGGTCCTACGAGCAGTACTTC. Amino acid sequence: CASKDRGSYEQYF.

The chain links TRBV13 to TRBJ1-4; no reliable D call. CDR1 is PRHDT and CDR2 is FYEKMQ in the germline V gene (reference sequence). V shed 3 bases and J shed 6 bases, with 5 bases lying between them. The CDR3 runs to 12 residues. The CDR3 DNA reads as TGTGCCAGCAGCTTGCAGGATGAAAAACTGTTTTTT. Protein sequence: CASSLQDEKLFF.

The chain carries TRBV11-3 and TRBJ2-6; 7 bases match TRBD2. The CDR3 length is 18 residues. V dropped 4 bases and J dropped 2; count of bases not matched to a gene: 11. Germline V gene data show CDR1 as SGHNT and CDR2 as YENEEA. The CDR3 region is CASSSRGVSSPGANVLTF. In DNA, the CDR3 is TGTGCCAGCAGCTCACGGGGGGTCTCGTCCCCTGGGGCCAACGTCCTGACTTTC.

The sample holds a few counts of this clone. V and J are TRBV5-1 and TRBJ1-5; TRBD1 is a possible D gene (6 bases). Per germline, CDR1 SGHRS and CDR2 YFSETQ. With 4 bases removed from V and 1 base from J, the gap between germline ends came to 12 bases. The CDR3 is 15 residues long. CDR3 loop: CASSPSDSSNQPQHF. DNA for the CDR3: TGCGCCAGCAGCCCTTCGGACAGCAGCAATCAGCCCCAGCATTTT.

The rearrangement joins TRBV19 to TRBJ1-1; a possible D gene is TRBD1 (6 bases). The length of the CDR3 is 17 residues. V lost 3 bases, J lost 1 base, and 18 bases lay in between. Looked up from germline, CDR1 is LNHDA and CDR2 is SQIVND (reference sequence). CDR3 in amino acids: CASSMGIRTAGNTEAFF. CDR3 nucleotides: TGTGCCAGTAGTATGGGTATCCGGACAGCAGGGAACACTGAAGCTTTCTTT.

There are a few counts of this clone. The V and J genes are TRBV19 and TRBJ1-2; D perhaps matches TRBD1 (6 bases). CDR1 LNHDA and CDR2 SQIVND come from the germline V gene (reference sequence). Deletions cut 4 bases from V and 8 bases from J, with 20 bases between. The CDR3 is 15 amino acids. The chain's CDR3 is CASSTRTVNVQGYTF. The DNA for the CDR3 is TGTGCCAGTAGTACCCGGACAGTCAACGTTCAGGGCTACACCTTC.

In its sample, this clone was seen a few times. The chain links TRBV9 to TRBJ2-2, with TRBD2 matching over 9 bases. V lost 1 base and J lost 0; bases outside the gene matches: 4. There are 17 residues in the CDR3. The germline V gene encodes CDR1 SGDLS and CDR2 YYNGEE. This chain's CDR3 is CASSVNRLAANTGELFF. The CDR3, as DNA: TGTGCCAGCAGCGTAAATCGACTAGCGGCGAACACCGGGGAGCTGTTTTTT.

The chain recombines TRBV2 with TRBJ1-1, with 8 positions matching TRBD1. CDR1 is SNHLY and CDR2 is FYNNEI in the germline V gene. The CDR3 is made up of 15 amino acids. The junction had 14 bases not matched to a gene; V was cut back by 10 bases and J by 4 bases. The DNA for the CDR3 is TGTGCCACCCCCGGGACAGGAGTGACGGGCACTGAAGCTTTCTTT. Protein sequence: CATPGTGVTGTEAFF.

V and J are TRBV5-1 and TRBJ2-1; D gene ambiguous. Trimming left V 0 bases short and J 1 base short, with 14 bases between. This CDR3 is 17 amino acids long. The germline CDR1 and CDR2 sequences are SGHRS and YFSETQ. The CDR3 sequence is CASSLDPVASSYNEQFF. The CDR3 DNA reads as TGCGCCAGCAGCTTGGACCCAGTAGCCTCATCCTACAATGAGCAGTTCTTC.

The gene calls are TRBV5-1 and TRBJ2-1; maybe TRBD1 (5 bases). The CDR3 has 14 residues. The germline V gene has CDR1 SGHRS and CDR2 YFSETQ. Between the trimmed V and J ends, which lost 4 bases and 7 bases, there was a span of 15 bases. The CDR3 is CASSRSARENEQFF. CDR3 in DNA: TGCGCCAGCAGCCGATCCGCCAGGGAAAATGAGCAGTTCTTC. Full variable domain (rest looked up from reference TRBV5-1 and TRBJ2-1): KAGVTQTPRYLIKTRGQQVTLSCSPISGHRSVSWYQQTPGQGLQFLFEYFSETQRNKGNFPGRFSGRQFSNSRSEMNVSTLELGDSALYLCASSRSARENEQFFGPGTRLTVL.

The chain is built from TRBV29-1 and TRBJ2-2, with D possibly TRBD1 on 5 matching bases. From germline, CDR1 is SQVTM and CDR2 ANQGSEA. The CDR3 has 15 residues. V was clipped by 5 bases and J by 6 bases, with 19 bases between them. The CDR3 coding sequence is TGCAGCGTTCAGACGGCAGGGAACGTCGCCGGGGAGCTGTTTTTT. Protein sequence: CSVQTAGNVAGELFF.

A single count supports this clone. This chain links TRBV29-1 with TRBJ2-4; 8 nucleotides match TRBD2. The CDR3 extends over 12 amino acids. Trimming removed 6 bases from V and 9 bases from J; junction bases left unmatched: 7. The germline V gene encodes CDR1 SQVTM and CDR2 ANQGSEA. CDR3 sequence (DNA): TGCAGCGTGCTCGGGGGGGTTGGCATTCAGTACTTC. Protein product: CSVLGGVGIQYF. Complete variable domain (other parts from reference TRBV29-1 and TRBJ2-4): SAVISQKPSRDICQRGTSLTIQCQVDSQVTMMFWYRQQPGQSLTLIATANQGSEATYESGFVIDKFPISRPNLTFSTLTVSNMSPEDSSIYLCSVLGGVGIQYFGAGTRLSVL.

The V and J genes are TRBV27 and TRBJ2-3; D possibly corresponds to TRBD1 (6 bases). The CDR3 has 15 amino acids. Trimming cost V 7 bases and J 3 bases, with 17 bases left between them. Germline loops: CDR1 MNHEY, CDR2 SMNVEV (reference sequence). CDR3 nucleotides: TGTGCCAGCAACCCCTACCAGGGGTTGACAGATACGCAGTATTTT. Translated: CASNPYQGLTDTQYF.

V gene TRBV19 combines with J gene TRBJ2-1; 7 bases are a match to TRBD1. The CDR3 length is 14 residues. J was trimmed by 7 bases and V by 3 bases; bases with no gene match: 6. Germline loops: CDR1 LNHDA, CDR2 SQIVND (reference sequence). The CDR3 region is CASSIRQGINEQFF. The CDR3, as DNA: TGTGCCAGTAGTATCCGACAGGGCATAAATGAGCAGTTCTTC.

Regarding this clone: A junction end diverges from the germline sequence, so it may reflect a read error. The sample contains more than one DNA sequence encoding this CDR3. The chain joins TRBV15 to TRBJ1-1; D may be TRBD1 (5 bases). CDR3 length equals 13 residues. Germline CDR1 and CDR2: LNHNV and YYDKDF (reference sequence). CDR3 sequence reads: CATSRDGHGEAFF. In DNA, the CDR3 is TGTGCCACCAGTAGAGATGGACACGGTGAAGCTTTCTTT.

This clone has a handful of counts. J is TRBJ1-5 and V is TRBV7-9, with 11 bases identical to TRBD1. CDR1 SEHNR and CDR2 FQNEAQ come from the germline V gene (reference sequence). Trimming at V came to 0 bases and at J to 6 bases, leaving 7 bases not matched to a gene. This CDR3 comprises 17 residues. CDR3 nucleotides: TGTGCCAGCAGCTTAGCCGGGACAGGGGGTAACGGTCAGCCCCAGCATTTT. Amino acids: CASSLAGTGGNGQPQHF.

In its sample, this clone was seen a few times. The V and J genes are TRBV5-6 and TRBJ1-2; D perhaps matches TRBD1 (6 bases). V was shortened by 0 bases and J by 8 bases, with 11 bases between the two germline ends. This CDR3 region has 13 residues. Germline CDR1 and CDR2: SGHDT and YYEEEE. The CDR3 sequence: CASSLVQGSGYTF. Written as DNA, the CDR3 is TGTGCCAGCAGCTTGGTACAGGGTTCCGGCTACACCTTC.

Only one count was recorded for this clone. The chain combines TRBV11-2 with TRBJ2-3, with a tentative D call TRBD1 (6 bases). The CDR3 contains 16 residues. V gave up 2 bases and J gave up 3 bases, with 15 bases separating them. Germline values: CDR1 SGHAT, CDR2 FQNNGV. The CDR3 is CASSLPRGPGTDTQYF. The CDR3 DNA reads TGTGCCAGCAGCTTACCCAGGGGTCCCGGGACAGATACGCAGTATTTT.

CDR3 DNA: TGCGCCAGCAGTTCGGCGCTGGGCCAGCAGTACGAGCAGTACTTC. Its translation is CASSSALGQQYEQYF. This chain connects TRBV5-1 to TRBJ2-7; D remains unclear. The CDR3 contains 15 residues. The V and J ends lost 5 bases and 4 bases respectively, with 19 bases between them. Germline CDR1 is SGHRS and CDR2 is YFSETQ.

The chain carries TRBV29-1 and TRBJ1-1; TRBD1 matches 7 bases. CDR1 is SQVTM, CDR2 ANQGSEA, per germline. V shed 7 bases and J 7 bases; nucleotides not matched to a gene: 9. The length of the CDR3 is 12 residues. Written as DNA, the CDR3 is TGCAGCGCCAGGGACAGATTCTATGAAGCTTTCTTT. The encoded protein is CSARDRFYEAFF.

The CDR3 sequence is CASSRGELFF. The CDR3 DNA sequence: TGTGCCAGCAGTCGCGGGGAGCTGTTTTTT. The J gene is TRBJ2-2, the V gene TRBV12-3 or TRBV12-4; no reliable D call. V lost 5 bases, J lost 7 bases, and 2 bases lay in between. The CDR3 totals 10 residues.

V is TRBV3-1 (or the pseudogene TRBV3-2) and J is TRBJ1-4; D call uncertain. Per germline, CDR1 LGHDT and CDR2 YNNKEL (reference sequence). The CDR3 extends over 15 amino acids. V lost 1 base and J lost 4, with 10 bases in between. The CDR3 is CASSQGGLDNEKLFF. In nucleotides, the CDR3 is TGTGCCAGCAGCCAAGGAGGGTTAGATAATGAAAAACTGTTTTTT.